This T cell receptor beta chain emerged from a study of blood T cell repertoires in COVID-19. Sequenced by immunoSEQ multiplex PCR; TCRdb stores in-frame clones only, minus some. The data show around 190,000 clones, 84% seen once. Between the trimmed V and J ends, which lost 3 bases and 6 bases, there was a span of 11 bases. Germline CDR1 MNHEY, CDR2 SVGAGI. This CDR3 has 14 residues. J is TRBJ2-2 and V is TRBV6-5; D perhaps matches TRBD2 (6 bases). Sequenced input: peripheral blood. This clonotype was sampled from a human donor in a cohort sampled during active COVID-19. The CDR3 loop is CASSYRGGAGELFF. The DNA of the CDR3 is TGTGCCAGCAGTTATCGGGGCGGGGCCGGGGAGCTGTTTTTT.